The 16 T cell receptor beta chains listed next were all sequenced from one sample in a study of T cells in Graves' hyperthyroidism and ophthalmopathy. RNA transcripts were the template for amplifying TCR beta CDR3 regions. A set of HTBI primers served as the primers for a first-round RT-PCR of the TCR CDR3. TCRdb re-analysed the multiplex PCR reads in MiXCR, keeping a single row per CDR3 protein. The sample has about 700,000 distinct CDR3 sequences, around 15% seen once; the top ten hold 10%. Sequencing input: blood. The receptors come from a young woman with Graves' hyperthyroidism.

The chain uses TRBV3-1 and TRBJ2-3; D uncertain. The germline V gene has CDR1 LGHDT and CDR2 YNNKEL (reference sequence). The CDR3 runs 16 residues. Trimming stripped 5 bases from V and 2 bases from J, with 17 bases between. The CDR3 sequence is CASSSWTTTTTDTQYF. Here the CDR3 DNA reads TGTGCCAGCAGCTCGTGGACGACCACTACCACAGATACGCAGTATTTT.

This clonotype has a count of ten or more. The chain couples TRBV7-2 to TRBJ2-7; TRBD1 might be the D (5 bases). This CDR3 has 15 amino acids. The V gene lost 5 bases and the J gene lost 4 bases, with 18 bases spanning the gap. Germline V gene data show CDR1 as SGHTA and CDR2 as FQGNSA. The CDR3 bases are TGTGCCAGCAGCCCCAGTTTCGGCAGGGTGTACGAGCAGTACTTC. As protein: CASSPSFGRVYEQYF.

This clonotype was seen a handful of times. Here the CDR3 reads CSALGQVYSGNTIYF. CDR3 coding DNA: TGCAGTGCTCTAGGACAGGTCTACTCTGGAAACACCATATATTTT. The V gene is TRBV20-1, the J gene TRBJ1-3, with TRBD1 matching 7 bases. V lost 5 bases, J lost 0 bases, and 7 bases stayed unmatched. The CDR3 is 15 residues long. The germline gives CDR1 DFQATT, CDR2 SNEGSKA (reference sequence).

This clonotype was detected a few times. This chain connects TRBV7-9 to TRBJ2-7; 7 bases align to TRBD1. Per germline, CDR1 SEHNR and CDR2 FQNEAQ (reference sequence). With V trimmed by 5 bases and J by 4 bases, 17 bases remained unmatched. The CDR3 is 17 amino acids. CDR3 residues: CASSTLEQGDLDYEQYF. The CDR3 bases are TGTGCCAGCAGCACCCTAGAGCAGGGGGACCTTGATTACGAGCAGTACTTC.

The rearrangement joins TRBV10-1 to TRBJ2-7; 9 positions match TRBD1. The CDR3 is made up of 13 amino acids. Looked up from germline, CDR1 is WNHNN and CDR2 is SYGVQD (reference sequence). V shed 6 bases and J 5 bases; nucleotides not matched to a gene: 5. CDR3 in amino acids: CASSSGTGHEQYF. In DNA form, the CDR3 reads TGCGCCAGCAGCTCCGGGACAGGGCACGAGCAGTACTTC.

Note on this clonotype: Just one base apart from a much larger clone, this may be a read error. The CDR3 reads CGARVGGRRGRETQYF. The CDR3 DNA is TGCGGTGCTAGAGTGGGCGGCCGGAGGGGGCGAGAGACCCAGTACTTC. The J gene is TRBJ2-5, the V gene TRBV20-1; weak D call: TRBD1 (7 bases). In germline, CDR1 is DFQATT, CDR2 SNEGSKA (reference sequence). The CDR3 totals 16 residues.

The J gene is TRBJ1-2, the V gene TRBV5-8, with D possibly being TRBD1 (5 bases). V lost 4 bases and J lost 8, with 21 bases in between. Germline V lookup: CDR1 SGHTS, CDR2 YDEGEE. This CDR3 is 15 amino acids long. The CDR3 DNA is TGTGCCAGCAGCCGACCTGGGGCGGGGGATCGAGGCTACACCTTC. Translated, it gives CASSRPGAGDRGYTF. Filled out from reference TRBV5-8 and TRBJ1-2, the complete variable domain reads EAGVTQSPTHLIKTRGQQATLRCSPISGHTSVYWYQQALGLGLQFLLWYDEGEERNRGNFPPRFSGRQFPNYSSELNVNALELEDSALYLCASSRPGAGDRGYTFGSGTRLTVV.

This clonotype was detected only a few times. This chain links TRBV7-9 with TRBJ1-1; 9 positions match TRBD1. V shed 5 bases and J 1 base; nucleotides not matched to a gene: 8. The CDR3 runs 16 residues. Germline V CDR1 and CDR2: SEHNR, FQNEAQ (reference sequence). For the CDR3, the DNA is TGTGCCAGCAGCGCCGGTCACAGGGGGCCGAACACTGAAGCTTTCTTT. Encoded protein: CASSAGHRGPNTEAFF.

This clonotype came up a few times. The chain joins TRBV12-3 or TRBV12-4 to TRBJ1-3; D may be TRBD1 (6 bases). V shed 5 bases and J shed 2 bases, with 13 bases lying between them. This CDR3 is built from 15 residues. The CDR3 DNA follows: TGTGCCAGCAGTCCCAGCGGGACAACTGGAAACACCATATATTTT. This sequence encodes CASSPSGTTGNTIYF.

This clonotype was detected a few times. The rearrangement links TRBV4-1 to TRBJ2-5; 7 bases are shared with TRBD1. V was clipped by 4 bases and J by 10 bases; unmatched bases: 3. The CDR3 consists of 11 residues. Germline CDR1 and CDR2: MGHRA and YSYEKL. The CDR3, as DNA: TGCGCCAGCAGCCTAGACAGGGTCCAGTACTTC. Translated, it gives CASSLDRVQYF.

The chain couples TRBV25-1 to TRBJ2-1; 7 bases align to TRBD2. The CDR3 sequence is 16 residues long. After removal of 3 bases from V and 3 bases from J, the junction contained 8 bases not matched to a gene. Germline CDR1 MGHDK, CDR2 SYGVNS. This CDR3 is CASSEFRSGDYNEQFF. As DNA, the CDR3 is TGTGCCAGCAGTGAGTTTCGAAGCGGGGACTACAATGAGCAGTTCTTC.

This clonotype was recorded at least ten times. The V call is TRBV20-1, the J call TRBJ2-3; 8 bases are shared with TRBD2. This CDR3 comprises 15 residues. Unmatched junction bases numbered 12, after V lost 5 bases and J lost 5 bases. Germline V gene data show CDR1 as DFQATT and CDR2 as SNEGSKA (reference sequence). The DNA for the CDR3 is TGCAGTGCTGTCGACGCGGGAGGATTCTTAGATACGCAGTATTTT. Its protein product is CSAVDAGGFLDTQYF.

The table lists this clonotype with many counts. The chain employs TRBV6-1 and TRBJ2-5, with D maybe TRBD1 (5 bases). CDR1 MNHNS and CDR2 SASEGT come from the germline V gene. Trimming removed 6 bases at V and 2 bases at J, with 10 bases between. The CDR3 length is 13 residues. For the CDR3, the DNA is TGTGCCAGCAGAGGGGTCTTTCAAGAGACCCAGTACTTC. This translates into CASRGVFQETQYF.

This clonotype was counted only a few times. The V and J genes are TRBV19 and TRBJ2-1; 10 positions match TRBD2. Trimming removed 3 bases from V and 5 bases from J; junction bases left unmatched: 7. CDR3 length: 16 residues. Germline CDR1 reads LNHDA; CDR2 reads SQIVND (reference sequence). The CDR3 protein is CASSMASGRGNNEQFF. The CDR3 bases are TGTGCCAGTAGTATGGCTAGCGGGAGAGGTAACAATGAGCAGTTCTTC. Full variable domain (remainder filled in from reference TRBV19 and TRBJ2-1): DGGITQSPKYLFRKEGQNVTLSCEQNLNHDAMYWYRQDPGQGLRLIYYSQIVNDFQKGDIAEGYSVSREKKESFPLTVTSAQKNPTAFYLCASSMASGRGNNEQFFGPGTRLTVL.

The chain recombines TRBV30 with TRBJ2-7, with D perhaps TRBD2 (6 bases). Trimming took 1 base from V and 0 from J, leaving 22 bases between them. This CDR3 spans 18 amino acids. Germline lookup yields CDR1 GTSNPN and CDR2 SVGIG (reference sequence). The CDR3 loop is CAWSGAGGTWMSSYEQYF. CDR3 sequence (DNA): TGTGCCTGGAGTGGGGCGGGCGGGACCTGGATGAGCTCCTACGAGCAGTACTTC.

This clonotype was detected many times. The chain employs TRBV13 and TRBJ1-4, with no clear D. V was shortened by 10 bases and J by 7 bases, with 19 bases between the two germline ends. The CDR3 spans 14 residues. Germline CDR1 reads PRHDT; CDR2 reads FYEKMQ (reference sequence). Here the CDR3 DNA reads TGTGCCACCGCCCCTGGGGTTACGGGTGAAAAACTGTTTTTT. Translation: CATAPGVTGEKLFF.